What follows are 10 T cell receptor beta chains derived from one specimen sequenced in a study of blood T cell repertoires in COVID-19. This table comes from immunoSEQ multiplex PCR, and its TCRdb copy is limited to in-frame clones, with some not included. The table has 200,000 to 300,000 clones, around 85% seen once. Specimen: peripheral blood. These receptors were obtained from a woman aged 55-70 years with active or convalescent COVID-19.

V gene TRBV14 combines with J gene TRBJ2-5; TRBD1 matches at 8 bases. From germline, CDR1 is SGHDN and CDR2 FVKESK. With V trimmed by 1 base and J by 7 bases, 11 bases remained unmatched. This CDR3 has 16 residues. As DNA, the CDR3 is TGTGCCAGCAGCCAAGGCCCATCAGGGGGCTTCGTGACCCAGTACTTC. Amino acids: CASSQGPSGGFVTQYF.

This rearrangement joins TRBV4-1 to TRBJ1-5; D might be TRBD1 (5 bases). Per germline, CDR1 MGHRA and CDR2 YSYEKL. This CDR3 is 18 amino acids long. Trimming cost V 2 bases and J 0 bases, with 17 bases left between them. This CDR3 is CASSQSSGGSGSNQPQHF. The DNA for the CDR3 is TGCGCCAGCAGCCAATCCTCGGGGGGTTCAGGTAGCAATCAGCCCCAGCATTTT.

The chain carries TRBV3-1 (or the pseudogene TRBV3-2) and TRBJ2-1, with a weak D call TRBD2 (5 bases). V shed 7 bases and J shed 0 bases, with 16 bases lying between them. The CDR3 contains 16 residues. Germline loops: CDR1 LGHDT, CDR2 YNNKEL (reference sequence). CDR3 nucleotides: TGTGCCAGCACCCTTAGAAGAGGGAGCTCCTACAATGAGCAGTTCTTC. Its protein product is CASTLRRGSSYNEQFF.

The gene calls are TRBV7-2 and TRBJ1-2; 10 positions match TRBD1. Germline trimming cut 5 bases from V and 0 bases from J; bases unmatched to any gene: 12. Germline V gene data show CDR1 as SGHTA and CDR2 as FQGNSA. The CDR3 runs 18 residues. The CDR3: CASSHSGTGAPANYGYTF. CDR3 coding DNA: TGTGCCAGCAGCCATTCCGGGACAGGGGCCCCAGCTAACTATGGCTACACCTTC. The full variable domain, in which reference TRBV7-2 and TRBJ1-2 provide the parts outside the CDR3, is GAGVSQSPSNKVTEKGKDVELRCDPISGHTALYWYRQSLGQGLEFLIYFQGNSAPDKSGLPSDRFSAERTGGSVSTLTIQRTQQEDSAVYLCASSHSGTGAPANYGYTFGSGTRLTVV.

The chain carries TRBV6-5 and TRBJ1-2; D is possibly TRBD1 (5 bases). The CDR3 sequence is 12 residues long. V was pared by 5 bases and J by 4 bases, with 8 bases between. CDR1 and CDR2 (germline): MNHEY, SVGAGI. CDR3 amino acids: CASSKGIYGYTF. Here the CDR3 DNA reads TGTGCCAGCAGTAAGGGGATCTATGGCTACACCTTC.

The chain recombines TRBV12-3 or TRBV12-4 with TRBJ2-7; TRBD1 is a possible D gene (7 bases). The CDR3 runs 11 residues. With 6 bases removed from V and 12 bases from J, the gap between germline ends came to 15 bases. The CDR3: CASSQGGGVYV. As DNA, the CDR3 is TGTGCCAGCAGCCAAGGGGGCGGGGTGTACGTC.

The chain links TRBV27 to TRBJ2-3, with 16 bases identical to TRBD2. V shed 2 bases and J 7 bases; nucleotides not matched to a gene: 12. Per germline, CDR1 MNHEY and CDR2 SMNVEV (reference sequence). This CDR3 has 19 residues. The CDR3 sequence: CASSLTNAGLAGGRNTQYF. The CDR3 DNA reads TGTGCCAGCAGTTTAACCAACGCGGGACTAGCGGGAGGGCGAAATACGCAGTATTTT.

The V call is TRBV28, the J call TRBJ1-2; no firm D call. V lost 10 bases, J lost 8 bases, and 14 bases lay in between. From germline, CDR1 is MDHEN and CDR2 SYDVKM. The CDR3 has 11 residues. CDR3 amino acids: CATTGVEGYTF. The DNA of the CDR3 is TGTGCCACCACCGGAGTTGAGGGCTACACCTTC.

This rearrangement joins TRBV7-8 to TRBJ1-1; TRBD1 matches at 7 bases. V shed 5 bases and J 0 bases; nucleotides not matched to a gene: 3. CDR3 length equals 14 residues. CDR1 SGHVS and CDR2 FQNEAQ come from the germline V gene. The CDR3 sequence: CASSQGQLNTEAFF. The CDR3 nucleotides are TGTGCCAGCAGCCAGGGACAGCTGAACACTGAAGCTTTCTTT.

The J gene is TRBJ2-1, the V gene TRBV3-1 (or the pseudogene TRBV3-2), with 9 bases matching TRBD2. Losses at the gene ends were 2 bases for V and 3 bases for J; bases not matched to a gene: 2. The CDR3 totals 15 residues. CDR1 is LGHDT, CDR2 YNNKEL, per germline (reference sequence). For the CDR3, the DNA is TGTGCCAGCAGCCAACCGACTAGCGGCTACAATGAGCAGTTCTTC. It yields the protein CASSQPTSGYNEQFF.